The 27 T cell receptor beta chains in this list originate from one sample, sequenced in a study of cytomegalovirus exposure and HLA in healthy donors (TCRdb year 2017). Receptors were amplified or captured by the immunoSEQ multiplex PCR assay. The multiplex PCR relied on a mix of 60 forward primers for TCR Vbeta segments and 13 reverse primers for TCR Jbeta segments. TCRdb carries this immuneACCESS record with in-frame sequences only. Its versions omit some clonotypes, under half of them owing to an unresolved V gene in the studies checked, with the rest unexplained. The sample data list around 150,000 clones, and about 72% of these were observed just once. The ten largest account for approximately 3.7% of the sample. Sequenced material: PBMCs. Source of these receptors: a man aged 25 to 40 in good health and CMV-seropositive.

This chain uses TRBV27 with TRBJ2-5, with TRBD2 identical over 14 bases. V was clipped by 6 bases and J by 2 bases; unmatched bases: 14. The CDR3 extends over 19 amino acids. Germline V gives CDR1 MNHEY, CDR2 SMNVEV (reference sequence). The CDR3 DNA is TGTGCCAGCAGGGGACTAGCGGGGGAAGACACCTACCGGCAAGAGACCCAGTACTTC. Protein sequence: CASRGLAGEDTYRQETQYF.

This chain joins TRBV29-1 and TRBJ2-1, with TRBD1 matching over 7 bases. J lost 4 bases, V lost 0 bases, and 6 bases had no gene match. In germline, CDR1 is SQVTM, CDR2 ANQGSEA. The CDR3 totals 15 residues. DNA for the CDR3: TGCAGCGTTGAAGATAAGGGGGCGCTTTACAATGAGCAGTTCTTC. Encoded protein: CSVEDKGALYNEQFF.

The chain uses TRBV7-8 and TRBJ2-7; perhaps TRBD2 as D (6 bases). This CDR3 contains 13 residues. V lost 0 bases to trimming and J lost 5 bases, with 8 bases between them. Germline V gene sequence: CDR1 SGHVS, CDR2 FQNEAQ. The CDR3 DNA reads TGTGCCAGCAGCTTAGCAGGAGGGAACGAGCAGTACTTC. Residues: CASSLAGGNEQYF.

The table lists this clone with a count of one. This chain uses TRBV6-5 with TRBJ1-6, with 9 bases lining up with TRBD1. Germline V gene sequence: CDR1 MNHEY, CDR2 SVGAGI. The junction had 2 bases not matched to a gene; V was cut back by 2 bases and J by 6 bases. The CDR3 runs to 15 residues. The CDR3 spells CASSYRQGVNSPLHF. The CDR3 region has the DNA TGTGCCAGCAGTTACCGACAGGGGGTTAATTCACCCCTCCACTTT.

V usage is TRBV29-1 and J usage is TRBJ2-7; possibly TRBD2 for D (6 bases). This CDR3 comprises 15 residues. The V end lost 0 bases, the J end lost 1 base, and 13 bases lay between the germline ends. The V gene's germline CDR1 is SQVTM and CDR2 ANQGSEA. For the CDR3, the DNA is TGCAGCGTTGAAGAGCCGCGAGGACTATCCTACGAGCAGTACTTC. Translation gives CSVEEPRGLSYEQYF.

The chain combines TRBV2 with TRBJ1-4; a weak D match, TRBD1 (6 bases). Germline V gene data show CDR1 as SNHLY and CDR2 as FYNNEI. V dropped 6 bases and J dropped 7 bases, with 18 bases sitting between them. This CDR3 contains 15 residues. CDR3 sequence (DNA): TGTGCCAGCAGCCACGAGGACAGACTATTTGAAAAACTGTTTTTT. It yields the protein CASSHEDRLFEKLFF. Full variable domain (remainder filled in from reference TRBV2 and TRBJ1-4): EPEVTQTPSHQVTQMGQEVILRCVPISNHLYFYWYRQILGQKVEFLVSFYNNEISEKSEIFDDQFSVERPDGSNFTLKIRSTKLEDSAMYFCASSHEDRLFEKLFFGSGTQLSVL.

The CDR3 here is CASSKKAGVNTGELFF. The CDR3 DNA is TGTGCCAGCAGTAAAAAAGCGGGGGTGAACACCGGGGAGCTGTTTTTT. V gene TRBV6-6 combines with J gene TRBJ2-2; TRBD2 matches at 8 bases. CDR1 and CDR2 from the germline V gene are MNHNY and SVGAGI (reference sequence). This CDR3 contains 16 residues. V dropped 5 bases and J dropped 1; count of bases not matched to a gene: 6.

Comments on this clone: Additional DNA sequences in this sample encode the identical CDR3. The CDR3 spells CASSLDRGNTGELFF. The CDR3 nucleotides are TGCGCCAGCAGCTTGGACAGGGGCAACACCGGGGAGCTGTTTTTT. V gene TRBV5-1 combines with J gene TRBJ2-2; 7 bases are a match to TRBD1. With V trimmed by 0 bases and J by 2 bases, 1 base remained unmatched. Germline CDR1 reads SGHRS; CDR2 reads YFSETQ. This CDR3 has 15 residues.

This chain connects TRBV20-1 to TRBJ2-3, with 9 bases matching TRBD1. The CDR3 consists of 11 residues. Germline loops: CDR1 DFQATT, CDR2 SNEGSKA (reference sequence). After removal of 8 bases from V and 9 bases from J, the junction contained 6 bases not matched to a gene. The CDR3 DNA follows: TGCAGTTCCGGGACAGGGAGGACGCAGTATTTT. It translates to CSSGTGRTQYF.

In this sample, this clone turned up once. The chain has TRBV27 and TRBJ1-1; D gene uncertain. This CDR3 spans 13 amino acids. V was cut by 3 bases and J by 6 bases, with 11 bases left in between. Germline lookup yields CDR1 MNHEY and CDR2 SMNVEV (reference sequence). As DNA, the CDR3 is TGTGCCAGCAGTTTTGAGCATCGAGCTGAAGCTTTCTTT. It translates to CASSFEHRAEAFF.

For the CDR3, the DNA is TGTGCCAGCAGCTTAGCGGCTACCGGGGAGCTGTTTTTT. It translates to CASSLAATGELFF. The V gene is TRBV7-6, the J gene TRBJ2-2; D is unclear. The V and J ends lost 0 bases and 5 bases respectively, with 4 bases between them. Germline-derived CDR1 and CDR2 are SGHVS and FNYEAQ. The CDR3 has 13 amino acids.

CDR3 protein: CASSQDHGGKNIQYF. The CDR3 DNA follows: TGCGCCAGCAGCCAAGATCACGGTGGCAAAAACATTCAGTACTTC. This chain connects TRBV4-1 to TRBJ2-4; no clear D gene. The CDR3 is made up of 15 amino acids. The germline V gene has CDR1 MGHRA and CDR2 YSYEKL. V was shortened by 0 bases and J by 3 bases, with 9 bases between the two germline ends.

The chain links TRBV5-4 to TRBJ2-5; 7 bases line up with TRBD1. V shed 7 bases, J shed 4 bases, and the junction held 13 bases outside the gene matches. The CDR3 consists of 15 residues. Germline CDR1 reads SGHNT; CDR2 reads YYREEE (reference sequence). The CDR3 DNA sequence: TGTGCCAGCGCGAAGAGGCAGGGGGTTGGAGAGACCCAGTACTTC. Protein product: CASAKRQGVGETQYF. Complete variable domain (other parts from reference TRBV5-4 and TRBJ2-5): ETGVTQSPTHLIKTRGQQVTLRCSSQSGHNTVSWYQQALGQGPQFIFQYYREEENGRGNFPPRFSGLQFPNYSSELNVNALELDDSALYLCASAKRQGVGETQYFGPGTRLLVL.

The rearrangement uses TRBV9 and TRBJ2-3; D may be TRBD2 (7 bases). Germline CDR1 and CDR2: SGDLS and YYNGEE. V lost 4 bases, J lost 2 bases, and 20 bases lay in between. The CDR3 spans 17 residues. In DNA, the CDR3 is TGTGCCAGCAGCCCCCGGGGAGGGACACCTCCCACAGATACGCAGTATTTT. This encodes CASSPRGGTPPTDTQYF.

This chain joins TRBV9 and TRBJ1-4, with 7 positions matching TRBD1. Germline V gene lookup returns CDR1 SGDLS and CDR2 YYNGEE. V gave up 4 bases and J gave up 8 bases; unmatched junction bases: 8. CDR3 length: 14 amino acids. CDR3 protein: CASSNDRAGEKLFF. For the CDR3, the DNA is TGTGCCAGCAGCAATGACAGGGCTGGCGAAAAACTGTTTTTT.

The chain is built from TRBV13 and TRBJ2-7; 13 bases are a match to TRBD2. Germline assignment: CDR1 PRHDT and CDR2 FYEKMQ (reference sequence). The CDR3 spans 17 residues. After removal of 5 bases from V and 0 bases from J, the junction contained 7 bases not matched to a gene. The CDR3 DNA reads TGTGCCAGCAGCCCATATGGGACTAGCGGGGCCTCCTACGAGCAGTACTTC. Translating gives CASSPYGTSGASYEQYF.

The V and J genes are TRBV2 and TRBJ2-7, with a tentative D call TRBD2 (6 bases). V was cut by 6 bases and J by 3 bases, with 18 bases left in between. Germline loops: CDR1 SNHLY, CDR2 FYNNEI. The CDR3 spans 15 residues. The CDR3 DNA reads TGTGCCAGCAGCGGAAGAGGACGGGGGAACTACGAGCAGTACTTC. Translated, it gives CASSGRGRGNYEQYF.

On this clone itself: Other DNA sequences from this sample encode an identical CDR3 as well. CDR3 nucleotides: TGTGCCAGCACCGAGACGGGAGCGGGGAACGAGCAGTACTTC. This translates into CASTETGAGNEQYF. The chain couples TRBV5-6 to TRBJ2-7, with 7 bases fitting TRBD2. The CDR3 sequence is 14 residues long. The trim removed 6 bases at V and 5 bases at J, leaving 11 bases unmatched. Germline loops: CDR1 SGHDT, CDR2 YYEEEE.

This clone has only a few counts. The gene calls are TRBV13 and TRBJ1-1, with 8 bases that match TRBD1. The CDR3 covers 14 residues. Trimming removed 2 bases from V and 4 bases from J; junction bases left unmatched: 3. CDR1 is PRHDT and CDR2 is FYEKMQ in the germline V gene (reference sequence). CDR3 region: CASSLLTGGTEAFF. CDR3 coding DNA: TGTGCCAGCAGCTTACTTACAGGGGGCACTGAAGCTTTCTTT.

This clone was counted only a few times. V is TRBV14 and J is TRBJ2-2; D is undetermined. The ends were cut back, 1 base at V and 2 bases at J, with 8 bases in the middle. This CDR3 has 15 residues. Per the germline V gene, CDR1 is SGHDN and CDR2 is FVKESK. The CDR3 region has the DNA TGTGCCAGCAGCCAAGTTGGCGGCAACACCGGGGAGCTGTTTTTT. This gives the protein CASSQVGGNTGELFF.

The chain uses TRBV6-6 and TRBJ2-3, with a possible D match to TRBD1 (6 bases). Germline CDR1 is MNHNY and CDR2 is SVGAGI (reference sequence). This CDR3 has 15 amino acids. Trimming took off 2 bases at V and 1 base at J, with 10 bases between the two ends. The CDR3 DNA reads TGTGCCAGCAGTTACCCGGACAGCCGCACAGATACGCAGTATTTT. This encodes CASSYPDSRTDTQYF.

The J gene is TRBJ2-7, the V gene TRBV10-3; 7 nucleotides align to TRBD1. This CDR3 is 14 amino acids long. Germline trimming cut 6 bases from V and 0 bases from J; bases unmatched to any gene: 5. The germline V gene encodes CDR1 ENHRY and CDR2 SYGVKD. The CDR3 protein is CAISSRQGSYEQYF. CDR3 sequence (DNA): TGTGCCATCAGCTCCCGACAGGGCTCCTACGAGCAGTACTTC.

This chain links TRBV5-1 with TRBJ1-5; 7 nucleotides line up with TRBD1. CDR1 and CDR2 (germline): SGHRS, YFSETQ. V lost 0 bases, J lost 6 bases, and 3 bases stayed unmatched. This CDR3 spans 14 amino acids. The CDR3 DNA reads TGCGCCAGCAGCTTGGAGGACAGGAGTCAGCCCCAGCATTTT. This translates into CASSLEDRSQPQHF.

This clone has only one observation. CDR3 sequence reads: CASSLARRGAGGTQYF. Here the CDR3 DNA reads TGCGCCAGCAGCTTGGCTCGGCGGGGGGCCGGGGGTACGCAGTATTTT. The chain employs TRBV5-1 and TRBJ2-3; 8 bases agree with TRBD2. The CDR3 covers 16 residues. J lost 8 bases, V lost 0 bases, and 11 bases had no gene match. Looked up from germline, CDR1 is SGHRS and CDR2 is YFSETQ.

This chain uses TRBV4-1 with TRBJ2-7; 7 bases agree with TRBD2. Germline V gives CDR1 MGHRA, CDR2 YSYEKL. CDR3 size: 14 residues. V lost 3 bases to trimming and J lost 3 bases; unmatched junction nucleotides: 5. CDR3 in amino acids: CASSQGGVGYEQYF. DNA for the CDR3: TGCGCCAGCAGCCAGGGGGGGGTCGGCTACGAGCAGTACTTC.

This clone was counted a single time. The gene calls are TRBV29-1 and TRBJ2-5; 16 bases line up with TRBD2. The V segment lost 6 bases and the J segment 3 bases; nucleotides outside the gene matches: 4. Germline CDR1 reads SQVTM; CDR2 reads ANQGSEA. CDR3 length: 15 amino acids. The CDR3 reads CSVGLAGGVEETQYF. The CDR3 bases are TGCAGCGTGGGACTAGCGGGGGGGGTTGAAGAGACCCAGTACTTC. The whole variable domain, remainder taken from reference TRBV29-1 and TRBJ2-5, is SAVISQKPSRDICQRGTSLTIQCQVDSQVTMMFWYRQQPGQSLTLIATANQGSEATYESGFVIDKFPISRPNLTFSTLTVSNMSPEDSSIYLCSVGLAGGVEETQYFGPGTRLLVL.

V is TRBV9 and J is TRBJ2-3, with TRBD1 identical over 7 bases. CDR1 and CDR2 from the germline V gene are SGDLS and YYNGEE. The CDR3 is made up of 14 amino acids. V shed 6 bases and J 4 bases; nucleotides not matched to a gene: 8. The CDR3: CASNPGGAPDTQYF. CDR3 nucleotide sequence: TGTGCCAGCAACCCAGGGGGTGCCCCAGATACGCAGTATTTT.